Reported below is one T cell receptor (beta chain). The data were obtained in a study of blood T cell repertoires in COVID-19. Study summary: Both acute and convalescent COVID-19 samples were obtained from the United States, Italy and Spain.

In the original processing: Counts of nucleated cells, estimated from reference gene primer amplification, were obtained. The repertoire was sequenced with immunoSEQ multiplex PCR; TCRdb's copy has only in-frame clones and lacks some. The V and J calls and the clone size are those of that table, but D and trimming were determined from the DNA. The data contain about 98,000 clones, around 72% of them seen just once; the ten biggest clones take up approximately 24%. Germline assignment: CDR1 LGHDT and CDR2 YNNKEL (reference sequence). Trimming took 5 bases from V and 2 from J, leaving 13 bases between them. The CDR3 sequence is 14 residues long.

The chain uses TRBV3-1 (or the pseudogene TRBV3-2) and TRBJ2-7; maybe TRBD1 (6 bases). What was sequenced was peripheral blood. This receptor was obtained from a man between 65 and 85 years old with acute or convalescent COVID-19. CDR3: CASSFTGIPYEQYF. The CDR3 DNA reads as TGTGCCAGCAGCTTTACAGGGATTCCCTACGAGCAGTACTTC.